These 4 T cell receptor beta chains were sequenced from one sample in a study of response to subunit inactivated influenza vaccine (dated by TCRdb to between 2018 and 2020). Library preparation used RT-PCR. Sequencing instrument: Illumina HiSeq 2500. TCRdb handled the public reads itself, with Q25 trimming in fastp and clone calling in MiXCR, and kept productive beta chains. Entries are consolidated by CDR3 protein sequence, retaining the most common genes and DNA. The sample table lists around 850,000 distinct CDR3 sequences, around 18% of them with a count of one. Of the sample, under 13% is held by the ten largest clones. Sequences were derived from PBMCs from blood, sampled less than 6 days after vaccination. The receptors stem from a man aged 50 or older who received an inactivated influenza vaccine. Donor details come from another sample of the same person, matched by shared clones.

This clonotype has more than one count but fewer than ten. The J gene is TRBJ2-3, the V gene TRBV7-2; D is unresolved. V was pared by 0 bases and J by 3 bases, with 7 bases between. From germline, CDR1 is SGHTA and CDR2 FQGNSA. This CDR3 contains 14 residues. The CDR3 sequence: CASSLAILTDTQYF. The CDR3 region has the DNA TGTGCCAGCAGCTTAGCGATACTTACAGATACGCAGTATTTT.

This chain uses TRBV7-2 with TRBJ2-5; 8 bases line up with TRBD2. This CDR3 comprises 14 residues. Germline-derived CDR1 and CDR2 are SGHTA and FQGNSA. J lost 9 bases, V lost 4 bases, and 10 bases had no gene match. The CDR3 DNA sequence: TGTGCCAGCAGCTCTACTAGCGGAGCAGGGGCCCAGTACTTC. It is translated as CASSSTSGAGAQYF.

This chain connects TRBV20-1 to TRBJ2-1, with 10 positions matching TRBD1. V was clipped by 3 bases and J by 8 bases; unmatched bases: 10. This CDR3 is 15 amino acids long. CDR1 and CDR2 from the germline V gene are DFQATT and SNEGSKA (reference sequence). The CDR3, as DNA: TGCAGTGCTAGCGGGGGGGACAGGGGAATGGATGAGCAGTTCTTC. Protein product: CSASGGDRGMDEQFF.

The chain joins TRBV15 to TRBJ1-5, with D perhaps matching TRBD1 (5 bases). Trimming left V 1 base short and J 10 bases short, with 8 bases between. The CDR3 loop spans 12 amino acids. From germline, CDR1 is LNHNV and CDR2 YYDKDF (reference sequence). In DNA, the CDR3 is TGTGCCACCAGCAGAGTTGGGGGACCCCAGCATTTT. Translating it yields CATSRVGGPQHF.